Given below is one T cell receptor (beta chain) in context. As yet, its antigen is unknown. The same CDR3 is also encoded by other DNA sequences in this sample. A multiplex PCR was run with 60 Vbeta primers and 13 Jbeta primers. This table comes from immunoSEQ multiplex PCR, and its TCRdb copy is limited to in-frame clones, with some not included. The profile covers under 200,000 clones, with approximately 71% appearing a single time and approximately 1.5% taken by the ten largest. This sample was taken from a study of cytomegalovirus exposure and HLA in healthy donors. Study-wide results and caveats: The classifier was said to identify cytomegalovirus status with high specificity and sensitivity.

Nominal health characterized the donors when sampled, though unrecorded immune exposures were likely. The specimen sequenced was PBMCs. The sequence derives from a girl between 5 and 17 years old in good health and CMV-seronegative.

CDR3 sequence: CSVRQGNTEAFF. The CDR3 region has the DNA TGCAGCGTACGACAGGGGAACACTGAAGCTTTCTTT. The rearrangement joins TRBV29-1 to TRBJ1-1; 7 nucleotides match TRBD1. CDR3 size: 12 residues. Looked up from germline, CDR1 is SQVTM and CDR2 is ANQGSEA. The V and J ends lost 6 bases and 1 base, in that order; junction bases with no gene match: 2.